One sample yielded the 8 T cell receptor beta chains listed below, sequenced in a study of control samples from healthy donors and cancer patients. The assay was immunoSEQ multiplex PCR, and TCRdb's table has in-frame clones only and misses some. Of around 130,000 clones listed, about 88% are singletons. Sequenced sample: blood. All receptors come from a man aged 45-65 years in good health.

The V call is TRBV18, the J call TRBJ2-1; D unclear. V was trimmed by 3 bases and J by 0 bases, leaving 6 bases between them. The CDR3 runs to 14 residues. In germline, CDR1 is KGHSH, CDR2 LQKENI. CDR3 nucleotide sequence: TGTGCCAGCTCACCCTCAAACTCCTACAATGAGCAGTTCTTC. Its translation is CASSPSNSYNEQFF.

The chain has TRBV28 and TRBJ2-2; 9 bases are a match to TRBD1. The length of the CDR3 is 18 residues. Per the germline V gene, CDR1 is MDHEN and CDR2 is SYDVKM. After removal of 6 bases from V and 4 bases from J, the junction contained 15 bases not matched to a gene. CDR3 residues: CASRPDRGRGGRTGELFF. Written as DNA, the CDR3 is TGTGCCAGCAGGCCGGACAGGGGTCGCGGTGGGCGCACCGGGGAGCTGTTTTTT.

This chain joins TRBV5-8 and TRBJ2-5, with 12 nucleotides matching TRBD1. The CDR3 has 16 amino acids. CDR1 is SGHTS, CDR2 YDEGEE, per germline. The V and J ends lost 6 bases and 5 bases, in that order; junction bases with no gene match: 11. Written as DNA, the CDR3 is TGTGCCAGCATCGCTCCCGGGACAGGGGGCTCGGAGACCCAGTACTTC. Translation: CASIAPGTGGSETQYF.

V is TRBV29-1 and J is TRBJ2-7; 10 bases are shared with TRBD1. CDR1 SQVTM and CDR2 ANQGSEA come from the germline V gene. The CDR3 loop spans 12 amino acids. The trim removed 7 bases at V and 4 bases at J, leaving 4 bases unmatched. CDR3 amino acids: CSGRQGAYEQYF. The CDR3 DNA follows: TGCAGCGGAAGACAGGGGGCGTACGAGCAGTACTTC.

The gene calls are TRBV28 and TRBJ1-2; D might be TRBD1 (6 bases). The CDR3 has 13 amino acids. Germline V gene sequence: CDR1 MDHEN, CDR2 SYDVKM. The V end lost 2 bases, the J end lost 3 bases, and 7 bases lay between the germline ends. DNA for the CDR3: TGTGCCAGCAGTTTAGGACAGTACTATGGCTACACCTTC. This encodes CASSLGQYYGYTF.

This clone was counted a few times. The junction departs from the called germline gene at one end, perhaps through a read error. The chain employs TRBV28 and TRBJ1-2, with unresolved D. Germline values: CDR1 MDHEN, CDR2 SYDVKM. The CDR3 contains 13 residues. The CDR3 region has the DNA TGTGCCAGCAGCTCGCCGGTTGGCGACCCGGCGGCCTTC. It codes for CASSSPVGDPAAF.

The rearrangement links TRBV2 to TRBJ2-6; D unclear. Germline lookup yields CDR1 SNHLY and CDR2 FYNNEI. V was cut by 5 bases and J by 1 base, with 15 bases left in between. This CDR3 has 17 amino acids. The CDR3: CASSPTALLSGANVLTF. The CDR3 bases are TGTGCCAGCAGTCCGACGGCCCTTCTTTCTGGGGCCAACGTCCTGACTTTC.

This chain's CDR3 is CASSVEAGGGQETQYF. DNA of the CDR3: TGTGCCAGCAGCGTAGAGGCTGGCGGGGGACAAGAGACCCAGTACTTC. The chain employs TRBV9 and TRBJ2-5; 7 bases match TRBD2. In germline, CDR1 is SGDLS, CDR2 YYNGEE. This CDR3 spans 16 amino acids. V shed 0 bases and J 2 bases; nucleotides not matched to a gene: 7.